The T cell receptor (beta chain) under discussion was sequenced for a study of shared clonotypes between healthy human individuals. J was trimmed by 7 bases and V by 8 bases; bases with no gene match: 5. Germline V gene sequence: CDR1 MDHEN, CDR2 SYDVKM. The CDR3 contains 12 residues. An approximately 210 ng quantity of DNA, tens of thousands of T cell genomes, went into the sorted-subset replicate PCRs. The method was immunoSEQ multiplex PCR; TCRdb's version includes in-frame clones alone and lacks a portion of them. The table records millions of clones, approximately 94% of them present only once. As defined, naive CD8 cells were CD45RO-negative and positively selected for CCR7, with terminally differentiated effector memory CD45RA+ cells excluded.

This sequence originates from a man younger than 35 in good health. Some clones in this sample may be carry-over from other donors' samples. The chain uses TRBV28 and TRBJ2-1; 7 bases align to TRBD2. Sequencing was carried out using naive CD8+ T cells from PBMCs. CDR3 amino acids: CASRGVGNEQFF. CDR3 DNA: TGTGCCAGCCGGGGGGTTGGAAATGAGCAGTTCTTC.